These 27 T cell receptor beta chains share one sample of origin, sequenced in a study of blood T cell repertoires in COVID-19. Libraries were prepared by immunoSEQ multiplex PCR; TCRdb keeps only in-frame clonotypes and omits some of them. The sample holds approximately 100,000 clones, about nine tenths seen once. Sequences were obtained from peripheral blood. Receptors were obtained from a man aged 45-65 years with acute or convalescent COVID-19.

The CDR3 is CASRGRQTSYEQYF. In DNA form, the CDR3 reads TGTGCCAGCCGAGGGCGGCAGACCTCCTACGAGCAGTACTTC. The V call is TRBV18, the J call TRBJ2-7, with D perhaps matching TRBD2 (5 bases). CDR3 length: 14 amino acids. With 8 bases removed from V and 0 bases from J, the gap between germline ends came to 14 bases. The germline gives CDR1 KGHSH, CDR2 LQKENI.

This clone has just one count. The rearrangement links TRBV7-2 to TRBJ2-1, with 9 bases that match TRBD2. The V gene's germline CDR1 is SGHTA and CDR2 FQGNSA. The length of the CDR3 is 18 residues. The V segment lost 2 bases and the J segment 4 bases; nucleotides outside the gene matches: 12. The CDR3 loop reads CASSLSGRLAGLYNEQFF. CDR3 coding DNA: TGTGCCAGCAGCTTAAGCGGGAGGCTAGCGGGTCTGTACAATGAGCAGTTCTTC.

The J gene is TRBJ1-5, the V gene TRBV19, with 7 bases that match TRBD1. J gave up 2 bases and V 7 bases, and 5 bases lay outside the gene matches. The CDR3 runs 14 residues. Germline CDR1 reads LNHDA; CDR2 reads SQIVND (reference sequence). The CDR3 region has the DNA TGTGCCAGTACCCTCAGGGGGGGCAATCAGCCCCAGCATTTT. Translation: CASTLRGGNQPQHF.

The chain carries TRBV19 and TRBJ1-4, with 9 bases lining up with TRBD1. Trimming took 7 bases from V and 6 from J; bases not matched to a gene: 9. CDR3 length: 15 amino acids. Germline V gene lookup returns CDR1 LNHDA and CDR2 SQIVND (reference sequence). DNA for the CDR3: TGTGCCAGTACCCACAGGGGGACAGGGCATGAAAAACTGTTTTTT. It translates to CASTHRGTGHEKLFF.

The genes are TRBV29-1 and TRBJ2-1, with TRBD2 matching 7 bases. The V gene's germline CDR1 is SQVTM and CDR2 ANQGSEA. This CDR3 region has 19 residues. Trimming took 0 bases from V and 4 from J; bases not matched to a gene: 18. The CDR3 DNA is TGCAGCGTTGAAGATCTCGAGGACACGGGTAGCGGGTGGTACAATGAGCAGTTCTTC. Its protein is CSVEDLEDTGSGWYNEQFF.

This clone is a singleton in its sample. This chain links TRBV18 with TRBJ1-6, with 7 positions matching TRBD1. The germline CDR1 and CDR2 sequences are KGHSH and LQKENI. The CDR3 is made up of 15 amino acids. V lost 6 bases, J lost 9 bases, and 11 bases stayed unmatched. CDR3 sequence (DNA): TGTGCCAGCTCTCCCGGGGCAGGGGGAATTTCACCCCTCCACTTT. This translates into CASSPGAGGISPLHF.

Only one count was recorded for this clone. The CDR3 nucleotides are TGTGCCAGCAGCCTATGGACAGGGGGCTCTGGCTACACCTTC. Encoded protein: CASSLWTGGSGYTF. The V call is TRBV3-1 (or the pseudogene TRBV3-2), the J call TRBJ1-2; 11 positions agree with TRBD1. The CDR3 sequence is 14 residues long. V shed 4 bases, J shed 7 bases, and the junction held 5 bases outside the gene matches. Germline assignment: CDR1 LGHDT and CDR2 YNNKEL (reference sequence).

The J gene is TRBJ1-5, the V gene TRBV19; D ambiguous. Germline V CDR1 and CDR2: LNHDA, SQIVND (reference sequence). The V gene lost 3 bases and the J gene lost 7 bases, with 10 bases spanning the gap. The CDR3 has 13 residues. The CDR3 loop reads CASSITRLQPQHF. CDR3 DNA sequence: TGTGCCAGTAGTATCACTCGTCTGCAGCCCCAGCATTTT.

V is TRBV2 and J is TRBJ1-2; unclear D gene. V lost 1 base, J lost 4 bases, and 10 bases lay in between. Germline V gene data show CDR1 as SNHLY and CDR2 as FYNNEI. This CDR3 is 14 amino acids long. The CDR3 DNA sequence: TGTGCCAGCAGTGAAGAAGTCAGTATCTATGGCTACACCTTC. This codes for CASSEEVSIYGYTF.

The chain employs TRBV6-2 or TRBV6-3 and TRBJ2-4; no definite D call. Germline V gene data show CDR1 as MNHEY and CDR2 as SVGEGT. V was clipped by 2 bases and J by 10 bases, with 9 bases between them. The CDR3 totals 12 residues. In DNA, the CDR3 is TGTGCCAGCAGTTACGCGGTGGATATTCAGTACTTC. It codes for CASSYAVDIQYF.

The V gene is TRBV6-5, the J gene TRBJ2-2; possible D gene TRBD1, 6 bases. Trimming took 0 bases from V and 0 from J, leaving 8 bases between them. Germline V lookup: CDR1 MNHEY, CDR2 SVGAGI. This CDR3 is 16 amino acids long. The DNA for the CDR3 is TGTGCCAGCAGTTACTCGAGACAGGCGAACACCGGGGAGCTGTTTTTT. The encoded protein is CASSYSRQANTGELFF.

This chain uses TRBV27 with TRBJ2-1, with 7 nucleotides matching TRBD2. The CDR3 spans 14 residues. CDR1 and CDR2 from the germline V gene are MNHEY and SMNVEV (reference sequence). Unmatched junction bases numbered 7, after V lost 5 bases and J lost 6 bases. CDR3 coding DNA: TGTGCCAGCAGTAGGGACTACCTGGCCAATGAGCAGTTCTTC. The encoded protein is CASSRDYLANEQFF.

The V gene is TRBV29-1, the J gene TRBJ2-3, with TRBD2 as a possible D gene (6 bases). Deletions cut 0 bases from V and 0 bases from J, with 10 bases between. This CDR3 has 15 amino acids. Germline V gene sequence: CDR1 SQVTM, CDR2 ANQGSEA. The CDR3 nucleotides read TGCAGCGTTGAAGACCGCGGGACTAGCACAGATACGCAGTATTTT. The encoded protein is CSVEDRGTSTDTQYF.

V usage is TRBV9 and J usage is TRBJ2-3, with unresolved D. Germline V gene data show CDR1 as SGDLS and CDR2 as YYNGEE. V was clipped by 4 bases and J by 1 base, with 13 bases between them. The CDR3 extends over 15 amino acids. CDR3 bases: TGTGCCAGCAGCCCGGCGGATGGCCGCACAGATACGCAGTATTTT. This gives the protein CASSPADGRTDTQYF.

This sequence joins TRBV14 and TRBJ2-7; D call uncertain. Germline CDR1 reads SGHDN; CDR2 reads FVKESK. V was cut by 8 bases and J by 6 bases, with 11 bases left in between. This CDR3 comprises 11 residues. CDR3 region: CASADLVEQYF. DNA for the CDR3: TGTGCCAGCGCGGATCTAGTCGAGCAGTACTTC.

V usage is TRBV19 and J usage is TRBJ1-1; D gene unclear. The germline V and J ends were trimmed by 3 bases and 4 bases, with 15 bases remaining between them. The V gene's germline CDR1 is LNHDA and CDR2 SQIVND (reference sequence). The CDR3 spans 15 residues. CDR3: CASSIARARSTEAFF. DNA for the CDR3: TGTGCCAGTAGTATTGCGAGGGCTAGGAGCACTGAAGCTTTCTTT.

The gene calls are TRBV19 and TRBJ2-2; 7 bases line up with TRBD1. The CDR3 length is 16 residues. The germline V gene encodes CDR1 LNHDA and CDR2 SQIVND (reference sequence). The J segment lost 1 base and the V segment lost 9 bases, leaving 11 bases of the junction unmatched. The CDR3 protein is CASNPRGTENTGELFF. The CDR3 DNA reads TGTGCCAGCAACCCAAGGGGGACAGAGAACACCGGGGAGCTGTTTTTT. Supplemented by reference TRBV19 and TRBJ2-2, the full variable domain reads DGGITQSPKYLFRKEGQNVTLSCEQNLNHDAMYWYRQDPGQGLRLIYYSQIVNDFQKGDIAEGYSVSREKKESFPLTVTSAQKNPTAFYLCASNPRGTENTGELFFGEGSRLTVL.

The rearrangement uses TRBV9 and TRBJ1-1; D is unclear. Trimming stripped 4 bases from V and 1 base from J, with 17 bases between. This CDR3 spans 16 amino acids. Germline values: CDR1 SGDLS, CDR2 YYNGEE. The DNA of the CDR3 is TGTGCCAGCAGCCTGGTTCCCGCACAGAAGAACACTGAAGCTTTCTTT. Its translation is CASSLVPAQKNTEAFF.

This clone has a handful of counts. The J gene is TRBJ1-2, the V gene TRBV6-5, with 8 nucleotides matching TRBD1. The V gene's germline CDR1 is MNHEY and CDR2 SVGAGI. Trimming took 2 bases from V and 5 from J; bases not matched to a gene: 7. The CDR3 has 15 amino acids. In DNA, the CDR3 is TGTGCCAGCAGTTACCAACAGGGGGTCGGTTATGGCTACACCTTC. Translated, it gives CASSYQQGVGYGYTF.

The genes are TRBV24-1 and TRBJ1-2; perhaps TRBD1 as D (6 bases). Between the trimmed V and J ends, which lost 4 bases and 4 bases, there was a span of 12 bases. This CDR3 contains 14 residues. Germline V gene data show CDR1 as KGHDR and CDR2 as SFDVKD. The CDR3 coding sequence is TGTGCCACCAGTGACCGCATGACAGGCTATGGCTACACCTTC. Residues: CATSDRMTGYGYTF.

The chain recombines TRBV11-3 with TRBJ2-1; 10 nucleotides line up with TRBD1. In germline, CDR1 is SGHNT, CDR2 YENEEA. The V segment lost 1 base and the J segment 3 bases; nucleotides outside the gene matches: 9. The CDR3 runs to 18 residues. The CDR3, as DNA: TGTGCCAGCAGCTTAGGCCACCGGGACAGGGGAGACTACAATGAGCAGTTCTTC. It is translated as CASSLGHRDRGDYNEQFF.

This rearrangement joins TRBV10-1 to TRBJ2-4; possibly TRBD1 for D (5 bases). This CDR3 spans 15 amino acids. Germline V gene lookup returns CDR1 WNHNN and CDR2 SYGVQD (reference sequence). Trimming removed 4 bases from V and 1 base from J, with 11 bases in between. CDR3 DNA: TGCGCCAGCAGTGTTTCGAAGGGGGCCAAAAACATTCAGTACTTC. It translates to CASSVSKGAKNIQYF.

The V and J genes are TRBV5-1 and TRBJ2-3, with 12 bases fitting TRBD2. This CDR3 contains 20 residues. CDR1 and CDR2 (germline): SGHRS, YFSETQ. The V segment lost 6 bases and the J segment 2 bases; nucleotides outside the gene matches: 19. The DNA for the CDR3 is TGCGCCAGCACCAAGGGGCTTCTAAAAGGACTAGCGGGGAACACAGATACGCAGTATTTT. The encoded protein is CASTKGLLKGLAGNTDTQYF.

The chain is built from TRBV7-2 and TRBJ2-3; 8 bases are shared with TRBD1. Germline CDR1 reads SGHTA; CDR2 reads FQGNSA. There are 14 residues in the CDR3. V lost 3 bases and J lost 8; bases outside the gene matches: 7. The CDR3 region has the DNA TGTGCCAGCAGCTTCCAGGGGGCGCGAAGTACGCAGTATTTT. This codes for CASSFQGARSTQYF.

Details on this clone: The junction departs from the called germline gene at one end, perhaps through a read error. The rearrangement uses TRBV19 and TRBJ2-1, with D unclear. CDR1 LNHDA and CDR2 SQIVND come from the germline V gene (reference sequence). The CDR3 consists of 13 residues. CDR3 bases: TGTGCCAGTAGTTTAGATCAACTCGGTGAGCAGTTCTTC. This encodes CASSLDQLGEQFF. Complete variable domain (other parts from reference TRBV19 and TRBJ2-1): DGGITQSPKYLFRKEGQNVTLSCEQNLNHDAMYWYRQDPGQGLRLIYYSQIVNDFQKGDIAEGYSVSREKKESFPLTVTSAQKNPTAFYLCASSLDQLGEQFFGPGTRLTVL.

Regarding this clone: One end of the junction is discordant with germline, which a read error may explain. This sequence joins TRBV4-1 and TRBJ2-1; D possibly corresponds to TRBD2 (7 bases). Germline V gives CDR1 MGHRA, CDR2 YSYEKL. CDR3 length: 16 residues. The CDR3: CASRQEGGGPYNEQFF. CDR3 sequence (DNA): TGCGCCAGCAGACAAGAAGGGGGAGGGCCCTACAATGAGCAGTTCTTC.

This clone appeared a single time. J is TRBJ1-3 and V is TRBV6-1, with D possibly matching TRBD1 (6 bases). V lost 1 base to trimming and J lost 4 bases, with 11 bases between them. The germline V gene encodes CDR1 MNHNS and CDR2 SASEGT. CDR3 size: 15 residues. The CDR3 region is CASSEGTGFGNTIYF. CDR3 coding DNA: TGTGCCAGCAGTGAAGGAACAGGGTTCGGAAACACCATATATTTT.